These 7 T cell receptor beta chains were sequenced from one sample in a study of blood T cell repertoires in COVID-19. Assay used: immunoSEQ multiplex PCR; TCRdb lists only in-frame clones, some missing. Among 240,000 or so clones, around 86% were seen once, and the ten largest hold 3% to 4%. Specimen: PBMCs or T cells enriched from blood (not recorded which). The receptors originated from a woman aged 40 to 49 with acute COVID-19.

The rearrangement links TRBV19 to TRBJ2-3; 7 positions match TRBD1. The CDR3 contains 15 residues. The germline V gene encodes CDR1 LNHDA and CDR2 SQIVND (reference sequence). The V segment lost 6 bases and the J segment 2 bases; nucleotides outside the gene matches: 8. CDR3 amino acids: CASSPTGTYTDTQYF. The CDR3 DNA follows: TGTGCCAGTAGCCCGACAGGGACCTACACAGATACGCAGTATTTT.

The gene calls are TRBV19 and TRBJ2-1; D is unclear. The length of the CDR3 is 16 residues. V lost 6 bases and J lost 0, with 15 bases in between. CDR1 is LNHDA and CDR2 is SQIVND in the germline V gene (reference sequence). CDR3 sequence reads: CASRTGSASSYNEQFF. The CDR3 region has the DNA TGTGCCAGTAGAACTGGAAGCGCGAGCTCCTACAATGAGCAGTTCTTC. Full variable domain (missing parts from reference TRBV19 and TRBJ2-1): DGGITQSPKYLFRKEGQNVTLSCEQNLNHDAMYWYRQDPGQGLRLIYYSQIVNDFQKGDIAEGYSVSREKKESFPLTVTSAQKNPTAFYLCASRTGSASSYNEQFFGPGTRLTVL.

V gene TRBV11-3 combines with J gene TRBJ2-2, with 7 positions matching TRBD2. This CDR3 is 15 amino acids long. The V and J ends lost 6 bases and 7 bases, in that order; junction bases with no gene match: 11. The germline CDR1 and CDR2 sequences are SGHNT and YENEEA. CDR3 protein: CASSPSGMVIGELFF. The CDR3, as DNA: TGTGCCAGCAGTCCGAGCGGGATGGTAATCGGGGAGCTGTTTTTT.

The chain recombines TRBV7-9 with TRBJ1-3; D is ambiguous. From germline, CDR1 is SEHNR and CDR2 FQNEAQ (reference sequence). The CDR3 runs to 13 residues. V lost 5 bases, J lost 7 bases, and 12 bases lay in between. CDR3 sequence: CASSKPTGNTIYF. The CDR3 DNA follows: TGTGCCAGCAGCAAGCCGACGGGGAACACCATATATTTT.

The gene calls are TRBV11-2 and TRBJ1-1; no firm D call. Per germline, CDR1 SGHAT and CDR2 FQNNGV. This CDR3 is built from 12 residues. V lost 4 bases, J lost 3 bases, and 6 bases lay in between. The CDR3 DNA reads as TGTGCCAGCAGCTCAATTTACACTGAAGCTTTCTTT. Translation gives CASSSIYTEAFF.

The V call is TRBV12-2, the J call TRBJ1-3; TRBD1, the table's D call, was not compared with the DNA. TRBV12-2 is a pseudogene segment. The CDR3 covers 15 residues. CDR3 sequence reads: CASRLTPRARNTIYF. Written as DNA, the CDR3 is TGTGCAAGTCGCTTGACCCCCAGGGCTCGAAACACCATATATTTT.

The gene calls are TRBV13 and TRBJ1-5, with TRBD1 matching 8 bases. V dropped 5 bases and J dropped 6; count of bases not matched to a gene: 3. The germline V gene has CDR1 PRHDT and CDR2 FYEKMQ (reference sequence). The CDR3 sequence is 13 residues long. CDR3 DNA sequence: TGTGCCAGCAGCGGACAGGGAGTTCAGCCCCAGCATTTT. Amino acids: CASSGQGVQPQHF.